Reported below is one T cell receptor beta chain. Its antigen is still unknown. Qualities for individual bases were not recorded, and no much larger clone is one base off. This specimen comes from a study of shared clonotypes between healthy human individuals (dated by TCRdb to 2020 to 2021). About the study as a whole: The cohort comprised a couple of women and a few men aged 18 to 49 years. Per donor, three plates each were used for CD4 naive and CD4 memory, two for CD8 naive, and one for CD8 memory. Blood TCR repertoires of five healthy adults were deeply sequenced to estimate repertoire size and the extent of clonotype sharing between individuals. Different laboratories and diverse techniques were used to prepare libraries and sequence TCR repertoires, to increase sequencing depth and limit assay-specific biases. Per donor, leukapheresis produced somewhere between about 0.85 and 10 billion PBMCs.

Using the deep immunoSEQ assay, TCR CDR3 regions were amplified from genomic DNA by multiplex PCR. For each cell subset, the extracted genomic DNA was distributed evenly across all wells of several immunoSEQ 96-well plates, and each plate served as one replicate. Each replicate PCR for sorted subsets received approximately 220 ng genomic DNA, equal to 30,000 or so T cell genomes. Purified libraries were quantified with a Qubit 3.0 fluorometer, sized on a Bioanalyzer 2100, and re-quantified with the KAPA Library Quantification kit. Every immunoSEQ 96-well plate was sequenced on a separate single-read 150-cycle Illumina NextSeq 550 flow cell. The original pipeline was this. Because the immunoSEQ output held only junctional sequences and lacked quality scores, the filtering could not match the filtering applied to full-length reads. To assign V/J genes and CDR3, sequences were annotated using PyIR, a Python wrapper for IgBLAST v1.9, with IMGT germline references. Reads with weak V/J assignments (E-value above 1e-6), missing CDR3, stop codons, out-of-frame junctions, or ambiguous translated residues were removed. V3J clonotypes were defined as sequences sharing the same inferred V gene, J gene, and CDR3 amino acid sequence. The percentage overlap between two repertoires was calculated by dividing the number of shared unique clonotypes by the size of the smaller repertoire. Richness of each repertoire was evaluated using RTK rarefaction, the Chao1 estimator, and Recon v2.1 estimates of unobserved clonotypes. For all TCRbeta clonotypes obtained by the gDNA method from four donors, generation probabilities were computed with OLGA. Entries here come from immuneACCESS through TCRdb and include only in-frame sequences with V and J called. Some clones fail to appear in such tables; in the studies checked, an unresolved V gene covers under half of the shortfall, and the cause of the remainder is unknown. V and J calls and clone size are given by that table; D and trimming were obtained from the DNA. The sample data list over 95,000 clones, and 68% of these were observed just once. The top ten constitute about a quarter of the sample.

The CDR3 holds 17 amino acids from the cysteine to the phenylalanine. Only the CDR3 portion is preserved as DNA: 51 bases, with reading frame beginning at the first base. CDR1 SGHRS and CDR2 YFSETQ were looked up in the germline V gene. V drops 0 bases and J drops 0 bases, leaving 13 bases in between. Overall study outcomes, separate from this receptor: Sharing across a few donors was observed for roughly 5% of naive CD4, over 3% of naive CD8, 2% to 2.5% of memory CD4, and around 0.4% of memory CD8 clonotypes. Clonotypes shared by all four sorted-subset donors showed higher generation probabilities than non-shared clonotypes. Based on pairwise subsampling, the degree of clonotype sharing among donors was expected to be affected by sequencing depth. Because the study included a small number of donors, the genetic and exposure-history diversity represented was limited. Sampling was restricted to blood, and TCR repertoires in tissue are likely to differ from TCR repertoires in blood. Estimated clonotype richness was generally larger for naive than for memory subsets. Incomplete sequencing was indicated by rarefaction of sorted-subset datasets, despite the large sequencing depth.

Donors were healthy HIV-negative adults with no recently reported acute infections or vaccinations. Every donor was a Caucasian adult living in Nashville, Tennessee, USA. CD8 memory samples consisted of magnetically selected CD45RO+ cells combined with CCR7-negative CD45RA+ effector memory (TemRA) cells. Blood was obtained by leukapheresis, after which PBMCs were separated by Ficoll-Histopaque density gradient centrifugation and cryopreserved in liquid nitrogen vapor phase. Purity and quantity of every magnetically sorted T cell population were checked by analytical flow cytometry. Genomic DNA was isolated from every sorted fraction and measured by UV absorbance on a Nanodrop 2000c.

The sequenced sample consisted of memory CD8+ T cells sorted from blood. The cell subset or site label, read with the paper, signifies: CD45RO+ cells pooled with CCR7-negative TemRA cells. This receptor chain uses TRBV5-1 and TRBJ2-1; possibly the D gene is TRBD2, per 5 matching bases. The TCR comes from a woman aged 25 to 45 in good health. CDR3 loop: CASSLAGSERSYNEQFF. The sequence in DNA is TGCGCCAGCAGCTTGGCGGGGAGCGAACGCTCCTACAATGAGCAGTTCTTC.